Listed below are T cell receptor beta chains from one sample, sequenced in a study of blood T cell repertoires in COVID-19. The table came from immunoSEQ multiplex PCR; TCRdb's copy has only in-frame clones and leaves some out. The data hold about 480,000 clones, with approximately 89% observed a single time. Source material: peripheral blood. The origin of the receptors is a woman in her forties or fifties with COVID-19, enrolled during active disease. Both conserved end residues are part of each CDR3. D genes are given only for firm matches. Rows may omit the clone size; those that give it use once, few, many or a size class.

D gene: TRBD1
V gene: TRBV6-1
clone size: -
J gene: TRBJ1-2
CDR3 DNA: TGTGCCAGCAGTGATCGGTCAGGGGGGCATGGCTACACCTTC
CDR3 protein: CASSDRSGGHGYTF

D gene: TRBD1
V gene: TRBV5-1
clone size: -
J gene: TRBJ2-3
CDR3 DNA: TGCGCCAGCAGCATATCCGGGACAGTAGGAGATACGCAGTATTTT
CDR3 protein: CASSISGTVGDTQYF

D gene: -
V gene: TRBV28
clone size: -
J gene: TRBJ2-7
CDR3 DNA: TGTGCCAGCAGTTTACACAGCTCTTCCTACGAGCAGTACTTC
CDR3 protein: CASSLHSSSYEQYF

D gene: TRBD1
V gene: TRBV12-5
clone size: few
J gene: TRBJ1-2
CDR3 DNA: TGTGCTAGTGGTTTCGGGGACAGAGGCGGCTACACCTTC
CDR3 protein: CASGFGDRGGYTF

D gene: -
V gene: TRBV5-1
clone size: few
J gene: TRBJ1-1
CDR3 DNA: TGCGCCAGCAGCACCGGAGAAACAGGGACTGAAGCTTTCTTT
CDR3 protein: CASSTGETGTEAFF

D gene: TRBD2
V gene: TRBV7-3
clone size: -
J gene: TRBJ2-1
CDR3 DNA: TGTGCCAGCAGCTACGGGACTAGCGGGGGTGAGCAGTTCTTC
CDR3 protein: CASSYGTSGGEQFF

D gene: TRBD1
V gene: TRBV18
clone size: -
J gene: TRBJ1-6
CDR3 DNA: TGTGCCAGCTCACCAGATCGGGACAGGGAGTCACCCCTCCACTTT
CDR3 protein: CASSPDRDRESPLHF

D gene: TRBD2
V gene: TRBV7-2
clone size: -
J gene: TRBJ2-1
CDR3 DNA: TGTGCCAGCACCCTCCGGGGGGTGTACAATGAGCAGTTCTTC
CDR3 protein: CASTLRGVYNEQFF

D gene: -
V gene: TRBV4-2
clone size: -
J gene: TRBJ2-3
CDR3 DNA: TGTGCCAGCAGCCAAGATCCAGCAGGCCGTAGCACAGATACGCAGTATTTT
CDR3 protein: CASSQDPAGRSTDTQYF

D gene: TRBD1
V gene: TRBV30
clone size: -
J gene: TRBJ1-4
CDR3 DNA: TGTGCCTGGAGTGTGATGGGGTACGGGGACAGAATGAAACTGTTTTTT
CDR3 protein: CAWSVMGYGDRMKLFF

D gene: -
V gene: TRBV4-1
clone size: -
J gene: TRBJ1-2
CDR3 DNA: TGCGCCAGCAGCCAAGATTACGGGACGGGAGATCGCTACACCTTC
CDR3 protein: CASSQDYGTGDRYTF

D gene: -
V gene: TRBV5-1
clone size: -
J gene: TRBJ1-5
CDR3 DNA: TGCGCCAGCAGCCCCGGGGGGAGCAGCAATCAGCCCCAGCATTTT
CDR3 protein: CASSPGGSSNQPQHF

D gene: -
V gene: TRBV30
clone size: -
J gene: TRBJ1-1
CDR3 DNA: TGTGCCTGGAGCAAAACACAGGGGAACACTGAAGCTTTCTTT
CDR3 protein: CAWSKTQGNTEAFF

D gene: -
V gene: TRBV5-3
clone size: -
J gene: TRBJ1-4
CDR3 DNA: TGTGCCAGAAGCGTACGGGGAACTAATGAAAAACTGTTTTTT
CDR3 protein: CARSVRGTNEKLFF

D gene: TRBD1
V gene: TRBV7-9
clone size: -
J gene: TRBJ1-2
CDR3 DNA: TGTGCCAGCAGCTTAGCGGAGCAGGCGCAGGGGGATGGCTACACCTTC
CDR3 protein: CASSLAEQAQGDGYTF

D gene: -
V gene: TRBV28
clone size: -
J gene: TRBJ2-7
CDR3 DNA: TGTGCCAGCAGGGGGGGACGCGAGTACGAGCAGTACTTC
CDR3 protein: CASRGGREYEQYF

D gene: TRBD1
V gene: TRBV10-2
clone size: -
J gene: TRBJ2-7
CDR3 DNA: TGCGCCAGCAGTGGGGGACAGGGAGACTACGAGCAGTACTTC
CDR3 protein: CASSGGQGDYEQYF

D gene: -
V gene: TRBV6-5
clone size: once
J gene: TRBJ2-5
CDR3 DNA: TGTGCCAGCAGTCCCCAATGGGGAGTCCAAGAGACCCAGTACTTC
CDR3 protein: CASSPQWGVQETQYF

D gene: TRBD1
V gene: TRBV7-3
clone size: -
J gene: TRBJ1-1
CDR3 DNA: TGTGCCAGCAGCCCCACTGACAGGGACGAAGCTTTCTTT
CDR3 protein: CASSPTDRDEAFF

D gene: TRBD1
V gene: TRBV14
clone size: -
J gene: TRBJ2-1
CDR3 DNA: TGTGCCAGCAGCCAAGTTAAAGGGACAGGGCAGTTCTTC
CDR3 protein: CASSQVKGTGQFF

D gene: TRBD2
V gene: TRBV5-1
clone size: -
J gene: TRBJ2-7
CDR3 DNA: TGCGCCAGCTCTAGCGGGGGGCTTCTCGAGCAGTACTTC
CDR3 protein: CASSSGGLLEQYF

D gene: TRBD2
V gene: TRBV4-1
clone size: few
J gene: TRBJ2-7
CDR3 DNA: TGCGCCAGCAGCCCCCGGGCGGGGGGTCCGAGCTCCTACGAGCAGTACTTC
CDR3 protein: CASSPRAGGPSSYEQYF

D gene: TRBD2
V gene: TRBV7-9
clone size: -
J gene: TRBJ2-3
CDR3 DNA: TGTGCCAGCAGCCAGGGACTAGCGGGGGTGAAGACGCAGTATTTT
CDR3 protein: CASSQGLAGVKTQYF

D gene: TRBD1
V gene: TRBV18
clone size: few
J gene: TRBJ1-1
CDR3 DNA: TGTGCCAGCTCACTAGACAGGGCGAACACTGAAGCTTTCTTT
CDR3 protein: CASSLDRANTEAFF

D gene: -
V gene: TRBV6-4
clone size: -
J gene: TRBJ2-1
CDR3 DNA: TGTGCCAGCACCCTGTGGGGGCCCCCTCTGATCTTC
CDR3 protein: CASTLWGPPLIF

D gene: TRBD1
V gene: TRBV6-5
clone size: -
J gene: TRBJ2-7
CDR3 DNA: TGTGCCAGCAGGGGACGGACAGGGGTAGGGTACGAGCAGTACTTC
CDR3 protein: CASRGRTGVGYEQYF

D gene: TRBD1
V gene: TRBV4-2
clone size: -
J gene: TRBJ2-7
CDR3 DNA: TGTGCCAGCAGTCGGGACAGGGGGAATTACGAGCAGTACTTC
CDR3 protein: CASSRDRGNYEQYF